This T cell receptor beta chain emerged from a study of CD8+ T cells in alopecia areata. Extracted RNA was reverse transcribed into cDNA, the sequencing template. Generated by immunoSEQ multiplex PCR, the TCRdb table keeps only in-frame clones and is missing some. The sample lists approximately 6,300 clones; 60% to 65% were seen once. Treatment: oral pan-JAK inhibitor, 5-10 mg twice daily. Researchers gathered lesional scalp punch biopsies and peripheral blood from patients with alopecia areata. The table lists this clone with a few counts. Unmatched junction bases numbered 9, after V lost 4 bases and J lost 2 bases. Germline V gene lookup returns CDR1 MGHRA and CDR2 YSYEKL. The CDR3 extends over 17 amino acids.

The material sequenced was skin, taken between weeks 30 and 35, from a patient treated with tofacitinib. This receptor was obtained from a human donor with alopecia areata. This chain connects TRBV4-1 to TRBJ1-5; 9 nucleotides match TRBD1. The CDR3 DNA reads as TGCGCCAGCAGCCCGGGGAAAAGGACAGGGGGCAATCAGCCCCAGCATTTT. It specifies CASSPGKRTGGNQPQHF.